This TCR beta chain was identified in a study of shared T cell receptors in the human thymus. This CDR3 comprises 16 residues. J gave up 7 bases and V 0 bases, and 11 bases lay outside the gene matches. In germline, CDR1 is LGHNA, CDR2 YNFKEQ. Using immunoSEQ multiplex PCR, the repertoire was profiled, and TCRdb retains in-frame clones only, with some absent. This sample has roughly 560,000 clones, with about 84% found just once. The sample was also linked to a second study, of human thymus T cells. That study reports: Corrective cardiac operations yielded the resected thymus tissue. Both thymic and peripheral blood repertoires showed apparently biased V and J usage. Related work found strong thymic repertoire overlap between unrelated individuals.

The sequenced sample was thymocytes. The TCR was taken from a boy in the first two years of life with a congenital heart defect. The V and J genes are TRBV4-2 and TRBJ2-7; 8 positions agree with TRBD2. This CDR3 is CASSQDRSGRLGEQYF. The DNA of the CDR3 is TGTGCCAGCAGCCAAGACAGGAGCGGGAGATTGGGGGAGCAGTACTTC.